This TCR beta chain was profiled in a study of persistence of HIV-infected CD4 T cells. Germline V lookup: CDR1 SGDLS, CDR2 YYNGEE. V was clipped by 4 bases and J by 6 bases, with 19 bases between them. The CDR3 is made up of 15 amino acids. Lysates of CMV-infected fibroblasts at 10 ug/mL stimulated these cells. Sorted nonresponding memory CD4+ T cells were CD40L-negative, CD69-negative, CD45RO-high. Suppressive ART was started during chronic HIV-1 infection in these adults. As regards this clone: The antigen is unknown.

The libraries were made with immunoSEQ version 4 in survey mode. TCRdb's copy holds only in-frame clones and misses some; the assay was immunoSEQ multiplex PCR. The sample yields 25,000 to 35,000 clones, approximately 85% seen once. The sequence derives from an adult man with HIV who was CMV-seropositive. The V and J genes are TRBV9 and TRBJ2-5; tentatively, D is TRBD1 or TRBD2 (5 bases each). Sequencing used CD4+ T cells sorted from PBMCs after 18-hour stimulation, obtained from a patient who received antiretroviral therapy. The CDR3 bases are TGTGCCAGCAGCCGTTCCGGGACCCAGCGCCAGACCCAGTACTTC. It translates to CASSRSGTQRQTQYF. The variable domain in full, with the rest retrieved from reference TRBV9 and TRBJ2-5, is DSGVTQTPKHLITATGQRVTLRCSPRSGDLSVYWYQQSLDQGLQFLIQYYNGEERAKGNILERFSAQQFPDLHSELNLSSLELGDSALYFCASSRSGTQRQTQYFGPGTRLLVL.